The clone carrying this TCR beta chain was picked up a small number of times. As yet, its antigen is unknown. These data belong to a study of cytomegalovirus exposure and HLA in healthy donors. Broader study findings: Whilst most TCR sequences proved rare, a subset of public TCRs occurred across many donors. CMV antigen specificity of a few CMV-associated chains was confirmed in vitro. Later analysis showed TCR association rates varying by HLA locus, highest for DRB1 and lowest for HLA-C. The authors later found most CMV-associated TCR beta chains appeared HLA-restricted.

The PCR used 60 Vbeta and 13 Jbeta primers. This table comes from immunoSEQ multiplex PCR, and its TCRdb copy is limited to in-frame clones, with some not included. There are approximately 190,000 clones in the sample; about 13% occur only once, and roughly 7.7% lies in the top ten. Trimming cost V 5 bases and J 5 bases; bases outside gene matches: 8. The germline CDR1 and CDR2 sequences are KGHSH and LQKENI. This CDR3 has 16 residues. The sample consisted of PBMCs. V and J are TRBV18 and TRBJ2-3; 12 bases map to TRBD2. The receptor was isolated from a man aged 50 to 59 in good health and CMV-seropositive. The CDR3 reads CASSSLAGGRQDTQYF. The CDR3 DNA sequence: TGTGCCAGCTCATCCCTAGCGGGGGGGCGTCAAGATACGCAGTATTTT.